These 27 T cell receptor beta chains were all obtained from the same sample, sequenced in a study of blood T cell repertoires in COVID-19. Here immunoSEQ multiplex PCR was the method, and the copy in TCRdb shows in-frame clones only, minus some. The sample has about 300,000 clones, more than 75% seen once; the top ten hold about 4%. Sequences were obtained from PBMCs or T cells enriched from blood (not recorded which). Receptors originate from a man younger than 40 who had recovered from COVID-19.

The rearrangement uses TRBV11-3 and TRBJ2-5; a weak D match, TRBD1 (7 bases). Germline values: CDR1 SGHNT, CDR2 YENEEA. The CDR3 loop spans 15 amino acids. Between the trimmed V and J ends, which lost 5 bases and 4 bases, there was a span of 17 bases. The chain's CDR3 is CASSPGGYSGETQYF. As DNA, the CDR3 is TGTGCCAGCAGCCCAGGGGGGTATTCCGGAGAGACCCAGTACTTC.

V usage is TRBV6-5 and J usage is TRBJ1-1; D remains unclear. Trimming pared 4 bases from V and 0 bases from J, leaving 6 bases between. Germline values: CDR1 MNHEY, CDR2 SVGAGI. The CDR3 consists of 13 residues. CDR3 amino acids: CASSLAMNTEAFF. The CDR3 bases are TGTGCCAGCAGTTTAGCAATGAACACTGAAGCTTTCTTT.

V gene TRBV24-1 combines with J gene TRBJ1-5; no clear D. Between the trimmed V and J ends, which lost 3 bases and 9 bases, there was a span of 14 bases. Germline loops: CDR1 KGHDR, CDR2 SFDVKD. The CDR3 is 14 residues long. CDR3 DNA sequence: TGTGCCACCAGTGATCCGCGGTCCCGAGGGCCCCAGCATTTT. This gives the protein CATSDPRSRGPQHF.

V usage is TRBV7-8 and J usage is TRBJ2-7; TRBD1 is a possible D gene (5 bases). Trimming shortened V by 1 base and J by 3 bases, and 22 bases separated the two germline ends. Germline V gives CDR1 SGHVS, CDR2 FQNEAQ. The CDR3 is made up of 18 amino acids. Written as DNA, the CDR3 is TGTGCCAGCAGCTTAGAAGCCTCTCAAGGGCAGGGATACTACGAGCAGTACTTC. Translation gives CASSLEASQGQGYYEQYF.

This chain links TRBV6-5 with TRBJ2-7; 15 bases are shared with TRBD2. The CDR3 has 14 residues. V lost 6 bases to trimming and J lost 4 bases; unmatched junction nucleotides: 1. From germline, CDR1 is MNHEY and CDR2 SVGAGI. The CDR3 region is CASRGTSGGYEQYF. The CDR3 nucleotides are TGTGCCAGCAGGGGGACTAGCGGGGGGTACGAGCAGTACTTC.

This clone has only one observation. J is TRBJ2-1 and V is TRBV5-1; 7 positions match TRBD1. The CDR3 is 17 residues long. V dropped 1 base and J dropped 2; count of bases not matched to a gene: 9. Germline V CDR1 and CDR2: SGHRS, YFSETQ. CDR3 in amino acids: CASSLPRAQGAYNEQFF. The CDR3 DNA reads TGCGCCAGCAGCTTGCCGAGGGCCCAGGGGGCCTACAATGAGCAGTTCTTC.

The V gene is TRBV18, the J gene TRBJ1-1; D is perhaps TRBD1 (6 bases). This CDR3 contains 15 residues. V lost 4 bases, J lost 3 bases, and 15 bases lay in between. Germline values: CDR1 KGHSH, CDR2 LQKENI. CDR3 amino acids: CASSLNLNRDTEAFF. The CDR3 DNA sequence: TGTGCCAGCTCACTGAACCTTAACAGGGACACTGAAGCTTTCTTT.

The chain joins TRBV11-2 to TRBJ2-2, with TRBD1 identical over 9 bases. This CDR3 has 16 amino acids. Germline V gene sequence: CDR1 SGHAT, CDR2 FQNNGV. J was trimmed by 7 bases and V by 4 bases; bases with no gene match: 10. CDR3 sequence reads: CASSSPGQGMVGELFF. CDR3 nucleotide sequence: TGTGCCAGCAGCTCCCCGGGACAGGGCATGGTCGGGGAGCTGTTTTTT. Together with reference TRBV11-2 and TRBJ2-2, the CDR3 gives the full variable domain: EAGVAQSPRYKIIEKRQSVAFWCNPISGHATLYWYQQILGQGPKLLIQFQNNGVVDDSQLPKDRFSAERLKGVDSTLKIQPAKLEDSAVYLCASSSPGQGMVGELFFGEGSRLTVL.

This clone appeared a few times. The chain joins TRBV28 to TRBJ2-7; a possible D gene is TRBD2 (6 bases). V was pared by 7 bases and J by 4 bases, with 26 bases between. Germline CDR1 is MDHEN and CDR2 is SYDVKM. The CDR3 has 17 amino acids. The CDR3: CASTSHTGTLKGYEQYF. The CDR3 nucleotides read TGTGCCAGCACCTCCCACACGGGGACTCTCAAAGGGTACGAGCAGTACTTC.

The CDR3 sequence: CASSDRAGGPDEQYF. For the CDR3, the DNA is TGCGCCAGCAGTGATAGGGCGGGAGGGCCTGACGAGCAGTACTTC. This chain uses TRBV10-1 with TRBJ2-7; 9 nucleotides align to TRBD2. Germline assignment: CDR1 WNHNN and CDR2 SYGVQD (reference sequence). The V gene end was trimmed by 3 bases and the J gene end by 5 bases; junction bases not matched to a gene: 8. The CDR3 extends over 15 amino acids.

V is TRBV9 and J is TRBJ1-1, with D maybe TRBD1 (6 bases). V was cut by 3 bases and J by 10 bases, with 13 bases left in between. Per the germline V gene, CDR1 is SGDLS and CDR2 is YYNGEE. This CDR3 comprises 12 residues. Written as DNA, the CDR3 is TGTGCCAGCAGCGACCGGGACATGGGAGCTTTCTTT. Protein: CASSDRDMGAFF.

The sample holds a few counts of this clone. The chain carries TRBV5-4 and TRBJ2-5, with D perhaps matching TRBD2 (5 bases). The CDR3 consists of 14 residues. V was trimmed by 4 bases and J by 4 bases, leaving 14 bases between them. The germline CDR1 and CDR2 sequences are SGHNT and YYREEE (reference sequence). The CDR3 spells CASSKGPGGETQYF. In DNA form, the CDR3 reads TGTGCCAGCAGCAAAGGTCCTGGAGGAGAGACCCAGTACTTC.

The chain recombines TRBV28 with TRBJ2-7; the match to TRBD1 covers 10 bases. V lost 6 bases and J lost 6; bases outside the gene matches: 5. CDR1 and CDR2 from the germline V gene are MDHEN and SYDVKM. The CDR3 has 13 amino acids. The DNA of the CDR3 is TGTGCCAGCAGGGGACAGGGGACCCCCGAGCAGTACTTC. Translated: CASRGQGTPEQYF.

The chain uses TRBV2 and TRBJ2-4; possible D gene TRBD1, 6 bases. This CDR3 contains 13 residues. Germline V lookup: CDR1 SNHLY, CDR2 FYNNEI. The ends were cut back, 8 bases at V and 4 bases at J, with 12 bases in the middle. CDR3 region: CASGTPGKNIQYF. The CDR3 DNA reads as TGTGCCAGCGGGACACCTGGTAAAAACATTCAGTACTTC.

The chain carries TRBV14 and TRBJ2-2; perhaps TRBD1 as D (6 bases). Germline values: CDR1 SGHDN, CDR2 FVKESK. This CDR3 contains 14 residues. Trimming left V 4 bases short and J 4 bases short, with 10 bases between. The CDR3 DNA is TGTGCCAGCAGCCCATGGGGGCTCACCGGGGAGCTGTTTTTT. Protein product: CASSPWGLTGELFF. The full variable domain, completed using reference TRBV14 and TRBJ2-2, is EAGVTQFPSHSVIEKGQTVTLRCDPISGHDNLYWYRRVMGKEIKFLLHFVKESKQDESGMPNNRFLAERTGGTYSTLKVQPAELEDSGVYFCASSPWGLTGELFFGEGSRLTVL.

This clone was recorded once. As DNA, the CDR3 is TGTGCCAGCAGTTTTCCGGGACAAATCCAAACCTCCTATAATTCACCCCTCCACTTT. This sequence encodes CASSFPGQIQTSYNSPLHF. V usage is TRBV28 and J usage is TRBJ1-6, with D maybe TRBD1 (6 bases). CDR1 is MDHEN, CDR2 SYDVKM, per germline. Trimming pared 3 bases from V and 0 bases from J, leaving 18 bases between. The CDR3 is made up of 19 amino acids.

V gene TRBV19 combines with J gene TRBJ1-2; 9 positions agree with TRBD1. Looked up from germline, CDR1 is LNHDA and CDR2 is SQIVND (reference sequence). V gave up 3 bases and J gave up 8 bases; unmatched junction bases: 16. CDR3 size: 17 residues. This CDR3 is CASSIRTGGVYGEGYTF. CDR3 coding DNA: TGTGCCAGTAGTATTAGAACAGGGGGCGTCTATGGGGAAGGCTACACCTTC.

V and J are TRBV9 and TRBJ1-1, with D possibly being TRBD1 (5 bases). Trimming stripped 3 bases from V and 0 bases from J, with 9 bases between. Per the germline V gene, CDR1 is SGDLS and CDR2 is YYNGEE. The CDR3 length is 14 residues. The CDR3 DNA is TGTGCCAGCAGCGCAGGGACTCTGAACACTGAAGCTTTCTTT. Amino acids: CASSAGTLNTEAFF.

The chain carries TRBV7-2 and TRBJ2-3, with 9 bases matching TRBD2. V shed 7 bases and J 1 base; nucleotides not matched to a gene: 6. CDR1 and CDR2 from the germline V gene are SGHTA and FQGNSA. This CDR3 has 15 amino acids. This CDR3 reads CASILAGVGTDTQYF. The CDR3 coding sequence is TGTGCCAGCATTTTAGCGGGAGTGGGCACAGATACGCAGTATTTT.

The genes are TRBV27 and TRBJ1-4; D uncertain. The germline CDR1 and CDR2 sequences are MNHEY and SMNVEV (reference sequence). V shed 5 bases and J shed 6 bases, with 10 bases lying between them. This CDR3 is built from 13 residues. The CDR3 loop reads CASSHGLYEKLFF. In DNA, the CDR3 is TGTGCCAGCAGTCATGGGCTTTATGAAAAACTGTTTTTT.

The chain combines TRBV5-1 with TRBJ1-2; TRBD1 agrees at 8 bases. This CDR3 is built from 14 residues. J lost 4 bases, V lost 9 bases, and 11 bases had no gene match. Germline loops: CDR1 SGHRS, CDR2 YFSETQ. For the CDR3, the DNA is TGCGCCACCGCGACAGGGGATAGGGTCTATGGCTACACCTTC. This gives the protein CATATGDRVYGYTF.

The CDR3 DNA reads as TGTGCCAGCAGTGCCTCCTCAGGAAATTACAGGAGCTCCTACGAGCAGTACTTC. It is translated as CASSASSGNYRSSYEQYF. The chain has TRBV6-1 and TRBJ2-7; possibly TRBD1 for D (5 bases). The CDR3 runs to 18 residues. The V end lost 4 bases, the J end lost 0 bases, and 22 bases lay between the germline ends. Germline V gene lookup returns CDR1 MNHNS and CDR2 SASEGT.

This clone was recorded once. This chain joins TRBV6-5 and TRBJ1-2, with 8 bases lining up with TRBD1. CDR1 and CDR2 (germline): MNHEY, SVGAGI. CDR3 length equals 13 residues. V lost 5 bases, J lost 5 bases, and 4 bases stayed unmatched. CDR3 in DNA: TGTGCCAGCAGTCCGGACAGGGATTATGGCTACACCTTC. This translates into CASSPDRDYGYTF.

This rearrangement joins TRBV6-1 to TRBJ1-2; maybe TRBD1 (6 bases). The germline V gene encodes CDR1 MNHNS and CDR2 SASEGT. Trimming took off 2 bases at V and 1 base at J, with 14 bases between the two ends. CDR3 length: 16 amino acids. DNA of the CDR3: TGTGCCAGCAGTGAAAGGCAGGGGCGCGATAACTATGGCTACACCTTC. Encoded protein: CASSERQGRDNYGYTF.

CDR3 sequence (DNA): TGTGCCAGCAGCAGATTAGCGGCTAGCACAGATACGCAGTATTTT. Translation gives CASSRLAASTDTQYF. The V call is TRBV9, the J call TRBJ2-3; perhaps TRBD2 as D (6 bases). Germline V CDR1 and CDR2: SGDLS, YYNGEE. V was cut by 4 bases and J by 0 bases, with 12 bases left in between. The CDR3 runs to 15 residues.

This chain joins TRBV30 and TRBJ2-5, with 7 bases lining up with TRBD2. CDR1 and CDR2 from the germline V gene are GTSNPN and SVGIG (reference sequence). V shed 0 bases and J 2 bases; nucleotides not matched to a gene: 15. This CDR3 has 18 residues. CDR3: CAWSVLHFSGGRQETQYF. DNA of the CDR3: TGTGCCTGGAGTGTACTCCACTTCAGTGGCGGGAGACAAGAGACCCAGTACTTC.

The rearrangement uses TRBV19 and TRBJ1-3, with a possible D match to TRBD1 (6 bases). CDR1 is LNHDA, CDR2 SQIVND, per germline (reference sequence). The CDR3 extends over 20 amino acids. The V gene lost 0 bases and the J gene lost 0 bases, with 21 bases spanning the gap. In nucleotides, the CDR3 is TGTGCCAGTAGTATAGAGGGGGGGCTCGGCAGAATGAGCTCTGGAAACACCATATATTTT. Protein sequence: CASSIEGGLGRMSSGNTIYF.